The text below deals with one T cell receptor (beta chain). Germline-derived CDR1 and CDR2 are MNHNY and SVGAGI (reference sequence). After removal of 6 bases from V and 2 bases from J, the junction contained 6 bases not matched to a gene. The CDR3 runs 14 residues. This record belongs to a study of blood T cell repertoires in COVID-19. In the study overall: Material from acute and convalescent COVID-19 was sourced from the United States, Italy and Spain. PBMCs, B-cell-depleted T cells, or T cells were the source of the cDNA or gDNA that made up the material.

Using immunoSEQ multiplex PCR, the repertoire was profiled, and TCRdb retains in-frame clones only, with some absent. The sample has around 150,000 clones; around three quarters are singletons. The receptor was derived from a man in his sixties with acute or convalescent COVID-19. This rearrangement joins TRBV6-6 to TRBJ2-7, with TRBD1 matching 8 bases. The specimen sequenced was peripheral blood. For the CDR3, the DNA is TGTGCCAGCAGCCAGGGGGCGGGCACCTACGAGCAGTACTTC. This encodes CASSQGAGTYEQYF.